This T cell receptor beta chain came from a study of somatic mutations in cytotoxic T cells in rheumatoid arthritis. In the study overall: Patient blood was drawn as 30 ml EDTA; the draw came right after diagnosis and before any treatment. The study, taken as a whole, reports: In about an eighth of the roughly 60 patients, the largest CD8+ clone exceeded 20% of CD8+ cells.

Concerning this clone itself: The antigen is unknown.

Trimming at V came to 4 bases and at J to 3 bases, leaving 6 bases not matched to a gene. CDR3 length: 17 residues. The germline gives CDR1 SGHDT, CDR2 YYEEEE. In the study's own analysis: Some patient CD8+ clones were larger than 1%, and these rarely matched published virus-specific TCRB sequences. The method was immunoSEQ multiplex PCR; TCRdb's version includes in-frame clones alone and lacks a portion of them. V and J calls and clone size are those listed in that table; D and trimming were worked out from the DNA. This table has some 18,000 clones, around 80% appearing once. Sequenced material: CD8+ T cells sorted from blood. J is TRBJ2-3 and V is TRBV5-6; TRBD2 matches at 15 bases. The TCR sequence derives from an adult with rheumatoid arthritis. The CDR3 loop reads CASSLAGTSGRTDTQYF. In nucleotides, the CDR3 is TGTGCCAGCAGCCTCGCCGGGACTAGCGGGAGGACAGATACGCAGTATTTT.